Sequencing of this T cell receptor beta chain was carried out in a study of T-cell reconstitution after alpha-beta-depleted transplantation in children. This clonotype was counted many times. TCRbeta library construction was performed incorporating unique molecular identifiers. TCRdb redid the calling of the PCR reads with MiXCR, one entry per CDR3 protein. Here the sample spans approximately 510,000 distinct CDR3 sequences, 18% being singletons. The CDR3 length is 13 residues. Germline-derived CDR1 and CDR2 are SGHRS and YFSETQ. V lost 7 bases to trimming and J lost 3 bases; unmatched junction nucleotides: 7.

The sample in question was PBMCs from the stem cell graft donor, obtained from the stem cell graft. This TCR came from a human donor who donated a stem cell graft to a child with acute lymphoblastic leukemia. The genes are TRBV5-1 and TRBJ2-7; 7 bases agree with TRBD2. The CDR3 DNA reads TGCGCCAGCTCCCGACTAGCAGACTACGAGCAGTACTTC. It yields the protein CASSRLADYEQYF.